The 22 T cell receptor beta chains reported below all come from one sample, sequenced in a study of shared clonotypes between healthy human individuals. The table came from immunoSEQ multiplex PCR; TCRdb's copy has only in-frame clones and leaves some out. This sample has 1.5 million to 1.9 million clones, with nearly 99% found just once. Sequenced sample: naive CD4+ T cells sorted from blood. Noted subset: CD45RA+ positively selected. The receptor source for this set is a man between 25 and 39 years old in good health.

The chain links TRBV9 to TRBJ2-1, with unresolved D. Per germline, CDR1 SGDLS and CDR2 YYNGEE. The CDR3 spans 14 residues. The V and J ends lost 4 bases and 0 bases respectively, with 8 bases between them. As DNA, the CDR3 is TGTGCCAGCAGCCTTTTGAGCTCCTACAATGAGCAGTTCTTC. As protein: CASSLLSSYNEQFF.

CDR3 DNA: TGTGCCAGCAGTTACAGGAGGGGTGTGCAGTACTTC. As protein: CASSYRRGVQYF. The rearrangement uses TRBV6-5 and TRBJ2-7, with TRBD2 as a possible D gene (6 bases). The ends were cut back, 2 bases at V and 9 bases at J, with 11 bases in the middle. The CDR3 spans 12 residues. The germline CDR1 and CDR2 sequences are MNHEY and SVGAGI.

This rearrangement joins TRBV9 to TRBJ2-2; 9 bases agree with TRBD2. The CDR3 is 16 amino acids. Germline-derived CDR1 and CDR2 are SGDLS and YYNGEE. J lost 1 base, V lost 3 bases, and 4 bases had no gene match. The CDR3: CASSAQTSGNTGELFF. In DNA form, the CDR3 reads TGTGCCAGCAGCGCTCAGACTAGCGGGAACACCGGGGAGCTGTTTTTT.

The CDR3 spells CASSSVQGAAYEQYF. CDR3 nucleotides: TGTGCCAGCAGCTCAGTTCAGGGGGCGGCCTACGAGCAGTACTTC. This rearrangement joins TRBV7-9 to TRBJ2-7; 8 nucleotides align to TRBD1. The germline V gene has CDR1 SEHNR and CDR2 FQNEAQ (reference sequence). The CDR3 has 15 amino acids. After removal of 4 bases from V and 2 bases from J, the junction contained 7 bases not matched to a gene.

The gene calls are TRBV2 and TRBJ1-5; TRBD1 agrees at 11 bases. Looked up from germline, CDR1 is SNHLY and CDR2 is FYNNEI. The CDR3 covers 14 residues. J gave up 6 bases and V 6 bases, and 4 bases lay outside the gene matches. CDR3 sequence reads: CASSGQGAGQPQHF. In nucleotides, the CDR3 is TGTGCCAGCAGCGGACAGGGGGCTGGTCAGCCCCAGCATTTT.

V usage is TRBV5-1 and J usage is TRBJ2-5; no definite D call. V lost 0 bases and J 4 bases, leaving 7 bases between the germline ends. Germline CDR1 and CDR2: SGHRS and YFSETQ. The CDR3 spans 13 residues. CDR3 bases: TGCGCCAGCAGCTTGGCCGTGCGAGAGACCCAGTACTTC. Its translation is CASSLAVRETQYF.

This chain connects TRBV11-2 to TRBJ2-5, with D hard to call. CDR1 and CDR2 (germline): SGHAT, FQNNGV. V was trimmed by 5 bases and J by 2 bases, leaving 15 bases between them. The CDR3 contains 15 residues. The CDR3 nucleotides are TGTGCCAGCAGCCCTCTTGAGGCGACACAAGAGACCCAGTACTTC. Amino acid sequence: CASSPLEATQETQYF.

The chain uses TRBV27 and TRBJ1-2, with 8 bases fitting TRBD1. J was trimmed by 6 bases and V by 3 bases; bases with no gene match: 6. Germline CDR1 and CDR2: MNHEY and SMNVEV (reference sequence). CDR3 length: 14 amino acids. The CDR3 loop reads CASSFRQGADGYTF. In DNA, the CDR3 is TGTGCCAGCAGTTTCCGGCAGGGGGCGGATGGCTACACCTTC.

Comments on this clone: One junction end does not reproduce the germline sequence, and a read error may be involved. CDR3 DNA: TGTGCTAGCAGCTTTAGCCTAGCGGTCCCCTTGACCGAGCTGTTTTTT. It codes for CASSFSLAVPLTELFF. This chain connects TRBV7-7 to TRBJ2-2; TRBD2 aligns across 7 bases. The V gene's germline CDR1 is SSHAT and CDR2 FNYEAQ (reference sequence). The CDR3 loop spans 16 amino acids. The whole variable domain, filled in from reference TRBV7-7 and TRBJ2-2, reads GAGVSQSPRYKVTKRGQDVTLRCDPISSHATLYWYQQALGQGPEFLTYFNYEAQPDKSGLPSDRFSAERPEGSISTLTIQRTEQRDSAMYRCASSFSLAVPLTELFFGEGSRLTVL.

Concerning this clone itself: At the DNA level, this CDR3 is encoded by other sequences in the same sample as well. This sequence joins TRBV5-6 and TRBJ1-2; 7 bases fit TRBD1. Germline V lookup: CDR1 SGHDT, CDR2 YYEEEE. J gave up 3 bases and V 2 bases, and 1 base lay outside the gene matches. The CDR3 has 13 residues. The CDR3: CASSLGTDYGYTF. CDR3 DNA: TGTGCCAGCAGCTTAGGGACAGACTATGGCTACACCTTC.

The V and J genes are TRBV7-3 and TRBJ2-5; 10 bases are shared with TRBD1. V lost 3 bases and J lost 2; bases outside the gene matches: 6. Germline V gives CDR1 SGHTA, CDR2 FQGTGA. The CDR3 spans 16 residues. Here the CDR3 reads CASSFGRGQGQETQYF. CDR3 nucleotides: TGTGCCAGCAGCTTCGGCCGGGGACAGGGGCAAGAGACCCAGTACTTC.

The chain recombines TRBV5-1 with TRBJ2-1, with a tentative D call TRBD2 (10 bases). CDR1 is SGHRS and CDR2 is YFSETQ in the germline V gene. V lost 3 bases and J lost 9, with 34 bases in between. The CDR3 sequence is 20 residues long. The CDR3 region is CASSYALRDRVGSGRSEQFF. The CDR3 DNA follows: TGCGCCAGCAGCTACGCCCTCCGGGACAGGGTTGGTAGCGGGAGGAGTGAGCAGTTCTTC. The full variable domain, its missing parts supplied by reference TRBV5-1 and TRBJ2-1, is KAGVTQTPRYLIKTRGQQVTLSCSPISGHRSVSWYQQTPGQGLQFLFEYFSETQRNKGNFPGRFSGRQFSNSRSEMNVSTLELGDSALYLCASSYALRDRVGSGRSEQFFGPGTRLTVL.

The rearrangement joins TRBV10-3 to TRBJ2-7; TRBD1 might be the D (5 bases). Germline V gene lookup returns CDR1 ENHRY and CDR2 SYGVKD. CDR3 length: 11 residues. V dropped 9 bases and J dropped 5 bases, with 11 bases sitting between them. Written as DNA, the CDR3 is TGTGCCATTCAAGGGGTCGACGAGCAGTACTTC. This translates into CAIQGVDEQYF.

V gene TRBV30 combines with J gene TRBJ2-7; 8 nucleotides agree with TRBD1. Germline V CDR1 and CDR2: GTSNPN, SVGIG (reference sequence). Losses at the gene ends were 2 bases for V and 3 bases for J; bases not matched to a gene: 3. The CDR3 is 13 amino acids. CDR3 nucleotides: TGTGCCTGGAGTAGGGGACAGGTCTACGAGCAGTACTTC. Its translation is CAWSRGQVYEQYF.

Of note for this clone: Distinct nucleotide sequences in the sample also encode this CDR3. The rearrangement links TRBV28 to TRBJ2-2; D is ambiguous. The CDR3 covers 14 residues. The ends were cut back, 3 bases at V and 2 bases at J, with 7 bases in the middle. In germline, CDR1 is MDHEN, CDR2 SYDVKM. The CDR3 DNA reads TGTGCCAGCAGTTTCTCGACCAACACCGGGGAGCTGTTTTTT. Protein sequence: CASSFSTNTGELFF.

The rearrangement joins TRBV27 to TRBJ2-1; 12 bases map to TRBD2. The germline CDR1 and CDR2 sequences are MNHEY and SMNVEV (reference sequence). The CDR3 has 17 amino acids. The ends lost 0 bases at V and 7 bases at J; junction bases unmatched: 7. In nucleotides, the CDR3 is TGTGCCAGCAGTTTATCTCGGACTAGCGGGATAAATAATGAGCAGTTCTTC. This encodes CASSLSRTSGINNEQFF.

This clone has only one observation. The V and J genes are TRBV4-1 and TRBJ2-7; 10 bases match TRBD1. There are 18 residues in the CDR3. V lost 0 bases, J lost 2 bases, and 10 bases stayed unmatched. Germline-derived CDR1 and CDR2 are MGHRA and YSYEKL. The CDR3 here is CASSQDGWRTGGTYEQYF. CDR3 bases: TGCGCCAGCAGCCAAGATGGATGGAGGACAGGGGGGACCTACGAGCAGTACTTC.

On this clone: The junction does not match germline at one end; this may be a read error. The rearrangement links TRBV30 to TRBJ1-1, with 10 bases identical to TRBD1. Germline lookup yields CDR1 GTSNPN and CDR2 SVGIG (reference sequence). The CDR3 length is 13 residues. DNA for the CDR3: TGTGCCTGGGTGAAGGACAGGGGGGGATCCCTTAAATTT. Residues: CAWVKDRGGSLKF.

The chain joins TRBV6-5 to TRBJ2-2; D is possibly TRBD1 (5 bases). Germline V gives CDR1 MNHEY, CDR2 SVGAGI. V was clipped by 6 bases and J by 3 bases, with 8 bases between them. The CDR3 extends over 13 amino acids. CDR3 bases: TGTGCCAGCAGGACAGCTCACACCGGGGAGCTGTTTTTT. Its protein product is CASRTAHTGELFF.

J is TRBJ2-5 and V is TRBV10-1, with TRBD1 as a possible D gene (6 bases). The CDR3 extends over 16 amino acids. CDR1 and CDR2 from the germline V gene are WNHNN and SYGVQD (reference sequence). The V end lost 0 bases, the J end lost 5 bases, and 16 bases lay between the germline ends. CDR3 region: CASSESIVRTVETQYF. DNA for the CDR3: TGCGCCAGCAGTGAGTCGATAGTCCGGACAGTCGAGACCCAGTACTTC.

The chain combines TRBV7-9 with TRBJ2-7; 12 nucleotides match TRBD2. The V gene's germline CDR1 is SEHNR and CDR2 FQNEAQ (reference sequence). This CDR3 is 16 amino acids long. V gave up 5 bases and J gave up 4 bases; unmatched junction bases: 9. The CDR3 DNA is TGTGCCAGCAGCCCTCGACTAGCGGGAGACAGGTACGAGCAGTACTTC. This translates into CASSPRLAGDRYEQYF.

The chain couples TRBV5-1 to TRBJ2-3; D is perhaps TRBD2 (5 bases). Trimming took 5 bases from V and 3 from J, leaving 13 bases between them. This CDR3 is 14 amino acids long. Germline V gives CDR1 SGHRS, CDR2 YFSETQ. CDR3 DNA: TGCGCCAGCAGGCGTGGGAGAGCGACAGATACGCAGTATTTT. Translated: CASRRGRATDTQYF.